Listed below are T cell receptor beta chains from one sample, sequenced in a study of cytomegalovirus exposure and HLA in healthy donors. Sequencing was performed with immunoSEQ multiplex PCR; in TCRdb, only in-frame clones are kept and a portion is missing. The sample shows just over 80,000 clones, and 1.1% sits with its ten largest clones. Input material: PBMCs. The receptors originated from a woman aged 30 to 39 in good health and CMV-seronegative. Both conserved end residues are trimmed from each CDR3.

v_call	cdr3_aa
TRBV19	ASSIDRTGANSPLH
TRBV27	ASSPSTGTHTEAF
TRBV30	AWTAGSTDTQY
TRBV29-1	SVEGGTSPTNNEQF
TRBV4-1	ASSQDLGQGGTDTQY
TRBV12-5	ASAPLKAGTEAF
TRBV13	ASSLGFDNEQF
TRBV4-2	ASSQDIGTGHGYT
TRBV29-1	SAKLTARMYQETQY
TRBV19	ASSQTSGRARVTDTQY
TRBV5-6	ASSLDAGGLPYEQY
TRBV29-1	SAGGMNTEAF
TRBV7-6	ASSPGQGSNPDNEQF
TRBV27	ASSLSGDYGYT
TRBV6-1	ASPGTRGEAGELF
TRBV11-2	ASSLQGSGANVLT
TRBV20-1	SARREETQY
TRBV5-1	ASSLGGGNTYEQY
TRBV7-8	ASSLGRASVNQPQH
TRBV7-8	ASSPGQGSNTEAF
TRBV6-5	ASRVDYSYNEQF
TRBV5-1	ASRVAGAGEAF
TRBV6-1	ASRSQGTLEQY
TRBV5-1	ASSVAGGPLGNEQF
TRBV30	AWRERGNSPLH
TRBV4-1	ASSQDWRGNNQPQH
TRBV6-1	ASSDGGSNQPQH
TRBV18	ASSIRQDLGSPY
TRBV7-6	ASSSVGGGKFYEQY
TRBV6-1	ASSEARRTAVPKRF
TRBV7-8	ASSPGQVQGYEQY
TRBV7-9	ASSLGATNEKLF
TRBV6-1	ACDSYGYT
TRBV7-2	ASSLYGVRGTDTQY
TRBV30	AWSVSVGNQPQH
TRBV30	AWSVLGQVYEQY
TRBV30	AWSGQIYSPLH
TRBV30	AWSVSAYEQY
TRBV6-5	ASRGQGLDEKLF
TRBV5-1	ASSLRGMGTDTQY
TRBV5-4	ASAPGLGTGELF
TRBV27	ASSLRGLRDTEAF
TRBV6-4	ASRVPSSYNSPLH
TRBV19	ASSIDYNYGYT
TRBV19	ASGKNTGFNQPQH